The rows below give T cell receptor beta chains drawn from one sample of a study of blood T cell repertoires in COVID-19. The method was immunoSEQ multiplex PCR; TCRdb's version includes in-frame clones alone and lacks a portion of them. Here the sample spans some 230,000 clones, almost 85% being singletons. Sequencing was performed on PBMCs or T cells enriched from blood (not recorded which). These receptors were collected from a man aged 40-49 years who had recovered from COVID-19. Both conserved end residues are part of each CDR3. D genes are given only for firm matches. Clone size is stated in some rows and not others, as once, few, many or a class when expanded.

CDR3 protein: CASSLAPTDGLAGRETQYF
CDR3 DNA: TGTGCCAGCAGCTTGGCGCCAACCGACGGACTAGCGGGACGGGAGACCCAGTACTTC
J gene: TRBJ2-5
D gene: TRBD2
V gene: TRBV5-5
clone size: NA

CDR3 protein: CATIRRGGTEAFF
CDR3 DNA: TGTGCCACTATCAGGAGGGGAGGAACTGAAGCTTTCTTT
J gene: TRBJ1-1
D gene: NA
V gene: TRBV21-1
clone size: NA

CDR3 protein: CASSLNTYTQYF
CDR3 DNA: TGTGCCAGCAGTTTAAATACATATACGCAGTATTTT
J gene: TRBJ2-3
D gene: NA
V gene: TRBV28
clone size: NA

CDR3 protein: CASSSTGTGGSGYTF
CDR3 DNA: TGTGCCAGCAGCTCGACCGGGACAGGCGGTTCAGGCTACACCTTC
J gene: TRBJ1-2
D gene: TRBD1
V gene: TRBV7-2
clone size: NA

CDR3 protein: CASSPSGGAKNIQYF
CDR3 DNA: TGTGCCAGTAGCCCTAGCGGGGGAGCCAAAAACATTCAGTACTTC
J gene: TRBJ2-4
D gene: TRBD2
V gene: TRBV19
clone size: NA

CDR3 protein: CASGQDNKNIQYF
CDR3 DNA: TGTGCCAGCGGGCAGGATAACAAAAACATTCAGTACTTC
J gene: TRBJ2-4
D gene: NA
V gene: TRBV2
clone size: NA

CDR3 protein: CASSLAASGRAGNEQFF
CDR3 DNA: TGTGCCAGCAGCTTAGCGGCTAGCGGGAGGGCCGGGAATGAGCAGTTCTTC
J gene: TRBJ2-1
D gene: TRBD2
V gene: TRBV7-9
clone size: NA

CDR3 protein: CASSASPRGSNQPQHF
CDR3 DNA: TGTGCCAGCAGTGCCTCCCCAAGGGGAAGTAATCAGCCCCAGCATTTT
J gene: TRBJ1-5
D gene: NA
V gene: TRBV6-1
clone size: once

CDR3 protein: CASHPMTGLTYNEQFF
CDR3 DNA: TGTGCCAGCCATCCCATGACAGGCCTTACCTACAATGAGCAGTTCTTC
J gene: TRBJ2-1
D gene: NA
V gene: TRBV5-6
clone size: NA

CDR3 protein: CASSSRQYQETQYF
CDR3 DNA: TGTGCCAGTAGCTCTAGACAGTACCAAGAGACCCAGTACTTC
J gene: TRBJ2-5
D gene: NA
V gene: TRBV19
clone size: NA

CDR3 protein: CASSPSGQALYNEQFF
CDR3 DNA: TGTGCCAGTAGTCCGTCCGGACAGGCTCTTTACAATGAGCAGTTCTTC
J gene: TRBJ2-1
D gene: TRBD1
V gene: TRBV19
clone size: once